Listed below are T cell receptor beta chains from one sample, sequenced in a study of T-cell memory formation after mild COVID-19. TCRdb fed the 5' RACE reads into MiXCR, producing one record per CDR3 protein. The repertoire holds approximately 300,000 distinct CDR3 sequences, more than 15% seen once, with around a fifth in the top ten. Sequencing used PBMCs or a T cell subset sorted from them (not recorded which). The receptor set was obtained from a man younger than 30 who had mild COVID-19 (a few samples of this study predate the infection). Cell type and time point are not known. The CDR3 runs from the conserved cysteine through the conserved F or W. The D gene is left open where the match is weak. A row's size may be missing; if present it is once, few, many or a size class.

abundance	v_gene	d_gene	j_gene	CDR3nt	CDR3aa
NA	TRBV7-2	NA	TRBJ2-3	TGTGCCAGCAGCTTCGTCTCCACAGATACGCAGTATTTT	CASSFVSTDTQYF
NA	TRBV18	TRBD1	TRBJ1-1	TGTGCCAGCTCACTTTACGGGACAGGGGGGACTGAAGCTTTCTTT	CASSLYGTGGTEAFF
NA	TRBV15	NA	TRBJ1-1	TGTGCCACCAGCAGAGATAGGGGTGTGGGTTACACTGAAGCTTTCTTT	CATSRDRGVGYTEAFF
many	TRBV11-2	TRBD1	TRBJ2-1	TGTGCCAGCAGCAGCACCAACAGGGGATTCAATGAGCAGTTCTTC	CASSSTNRGFNEQFF
NA	TRBV29-1	NA	TRBJ1-5	TGCAGCCCCGCGGGGGGGGAAGGTTTGGCCCAGCATTTT	CSPAGGEGLAQHF
few	TRBV28	TRBD1	TRBJ2-2	TGTGCCAGCCGACCTATCGGACAGGGGAGAGGTAGCACCGGGGAGCTGTTTTTT	CASRPIGQGRGSTGELFF
NA	TRBV9	TRBD1	TRBJ1-1	TGTGCCAGCAGCATGGGACAGGGAGGGAACACTGAAGCTTTCTTT	CASSMGQGGNTEAFF
NA	TRBV5-1	TRBD2	TRBJ2-5	TGCGCCAGCAGCTTGGTTGCTAGCGGGGGTGAGACCCAGTACTTC	CASSLVASGGETQYF
NA	TRBV28	TRBD1	TRBJ1-2	TGTGCCAGCAGTTTACAGGACAGGGGGACGTATGGCTACACCTTC	CASSLQDRGTYGYTF
NA	TRBV20-1	TRBD1	TRBJ1-1	TGCAGTGCTAGAGCGGGACAGGCAAATATGAACACTGAAGCTTTCTTT	CSARAGQANMNTEAFF
NA	TRBV6-2/TRBV6-3	NA	TRBJ1-1	TGTGCCAGCAGTAGAGTTGACAAAGCTTTCTTT	CASSRVDKAFF
few	TRBV2	TRBD1	TRBJ2-7	TGTGCCAGCAAACCGGGACAGGTCATCTACGAGCAGTACTTC	CASKPGQVIYEQYF
NA	TRBV4-1	NA	TRBJ2-5	TGCGCCAGCAGCCAAGGCCAGGGCCTCGAGACCCAGTACTTC	CASSQGQGLETQYF
few	TRBV6-5	TRBD1	TRBJ1-1	TGTGCCAGCAGCCTCGACGACAGGGACACTGAAGCTTTCTTT	CASSLDDRDTEAFF
NA	TRBV4-2	TRBD1	TRBJ1-1	TGTGCCAGCAGCCAAGATTACATGACGGGACAGTTGGCTTTCTTT	CASSQDYMTGQLAFF
few	TRBV4-2	NA	TRBJ1-2	TGTGCCAGCAGCCAAGAAATGGCGGGGGCTGACTTCTATGGCTACACCTTC	CASSQEMAGADFYGYTF
NA	TRBV19	NA	TRBJ2-3	TGTGCCTCCCAAGGTTCGGGCACAGATACGCAGTATTTT	CASQGSGTDTQYF
few	TRBV10-3	NA	TRBJ2-5	TGTGCCATCAGTGAGTCGGTCGCTTCGGAGACCCAGTACTTC	CAISESVASETQYF
NA	TRBV7-2	NA	TRBJ2-3	TGTGCCAGCAGCCCCACCTCGGGGGTAGGAGCGCAGTATTTT	CASSPTSGVGAQYF
NA	TRBV27	TRBD2	TRBJ2-1	TGTGCCAGCAGACCGACTAGCGGGGGGGCCTTCTATGAGCAGTTCTTC	CASRPTSGGAFYEQFF
NA	TRBV13	NA	TRBJ1-3	TGTGCCAGCAGCCGCACCCTTACAGGGTCCGGAAACACCATATATTTT	CASSRTLTGSGNTIYF
NA	TRBV4-3	TRBD2	TRBJ2-2	TGCGCCAGCAGCCGACTAGCGATCGGGGAGCTGTTTTTT	CASSRLAIGELFF
NA	TRBV9	NA	TRBJ1-2	TGTGCCAGCAGCGTAGTCGCGGGGGCAGGCGGCTACACCTTC	CASSVVAGAGGYTF
NA	TRBV6-5	NA	TRBJ1-2	TGTGCCAGCAGTTACGGGGGGGCGGATGGCTACACCTTC	CASSYGGADGYTF
few	TRBV7-2	NA	TRBJ2-5	TGTGCCAGCAGCTTAGAGTTAGTAGGGGAGACCCAGTACTTC	CASSLELVGETQYF
NA	TRBV4-1	NA	TRBJ1-5	TGCGCCAGCAGCCAACCAGGGGTACAGCCCCAGCATTTT	CASSQPGVQPQHF
many	TRBV4-1	NA	TRBJ2-1	TGCGCCAGCGGATTCGGACTGGGGGCCAATGAGCAGTTCTTC	CASGFGLGANEQFF
NA	TRBV11-2	NA	TRBJ2-7	TGTGCCAGCAGCCAAGGAGCGGGACAGCTCTACGAGCAGTACTTC	CASSQGAGQLYEQYF
few	TRBV20-1	TRBD1	TRBJ2-1	TGCAGGGGGACAGGGGGAGACTCCTACAATGAGCAGTTCTTC	CRGTGGDSYNEQFF
NA	TRBV19	NA	TRBJ1-1	TGTGCCAGTATTCCCCCTATCGGGACTGAAGCTTTCTTT	CASIPPIGTEAFF
NA	TRBV4-1	NA	TRBJ1-5	TGCGCCAGCAGCCAAGATTTTGAGAGAAGGGGCACGCATTTT	CASSQDFERRGTHF
NA	TRBV6-5	TRBD2	TRBJ2-7	TGTGCCAGCAGTTACGCCGGGACTAGCGAGGAGCAGTACTTC	CASSYAGTSEEQYF
few	TRBV27	NA	TRBJ2-1	TGTGCCAGCAGTCTTTCGGTGGATTACAATGAGCAGTTCTTC	CASSLSVDYNEQFF
NA	TRBV5-5	NA	TRBJ1-3	TGTGCCAGCAGCCCCGCCCCAAATAACTCTGGAAACACCATATATTTT	CASSPAPNNSGNTIYF
few	TRBV6-5	NA	TRBJ2-6	TGTGCCAGCAGTCGGGGAGAGGCGGGGGCCAACGTCCTGACTTTC	CASSRGEAGANVLTF
NA	TRBV7-9	NA	TRBJ1-2	TGTGCCAGCAGCTCCCAAGCTAGCTATGGCTACACCTTC	CASSSQASYGYTF
NA	TRBV7-9	NA	TRBJ2-2	TGTGCCAGCAGCTTAGCCTCAGACACCGGGGAGCTGTTTTTT	CASSLASDTGELFF
NA	TRBV10-3	NA	TRBJ2-2	TGTGCCATCACCCCCGGCGGTTTCACCGGGGAGCTGTTTTTT	CAITPGGFTGELFF
few	TRBV6-2/TRBV6-3	NA	TRBJ2-7	TGTGCCAGCGGGCGCCAGGGGTACGAGCAGTACTTC	CASGRQGYEQYF
few	TRBV9	TRBD1	TRBJ1-2	TGTGCCAGCAGCGCCCTGACAGGGGGCGGGCTGGGAGGCTACACCTTC	CASSALTGGGLGGYTF
NA	TRBV6-2/TRBV6-3	NA	TRBJ2-3	TGTGCCAGCAGGCGTCTCGATACGCAGTATTTT	CASRRLDTQYF
few	TRBV20-1	TRBD1	TRBJ2-1	TGCAGTGCTTTCCGGACAGGCCGGGTTTTCAATGAGCAGTTCTTC	CSAFRTGRVFNEQFF
few	TRBV20-1	NA	TRBJ2-2	TGCAGTGCTGGGGTAACGGTCACCGGGGAGCTGTTTTTT	CSAGVTVTGELFF
NA	TRBV6-4	NA	TRBJ1-2	TGTGCCAGCAGTGACTCCGAAGGGATTTATGGCTACACCTTC	CASSDSEGIYGYTF
NA	TRBV19	NA	TRBJ2-1	TGTGCCAGTGGGTCCTACAATGAGCAGTTCTTC	CASGSYNEQFF
few	TRBV9	NA	TRBJ1-4	TGTGCCAGCAGCGGGTCACAAGAAACTAATGAAAAACTGTTTTTT	CASSGSQETNEKLFF